Presented here are 28 T cell receptor beta chains from one specimen sequenced in a study of T-cell reconstitution after alpha-beta-depleted transplantation in children. The authors prepared the TCRbeta library with unique molecular identifiers. TCRdb fed the PCR reads into MiXCR, producing one record per CDR3 protein. The table includes around 300,000 distinct CDR3 sequences, 9.5% to 13% detected once. Source: peripheral blood, taken 180 days after TCRalphabeta/CD19-depleted stem cell transplant. The receptors come from a male patient between 2 and 15 years old who had a stem cell transplant for chronic granulomatous disease, so the T cells may come from the graft donor.

This clonotype was seen repeatedly, ten times or more. This chain joins TRBV5-1 and TRBJ1-5; TRBD1 might be the D (5 bases). The V and J ends lost 0 bases and 0 bases respectively, with 7 bases between them. Germline-derived CDR1 and CDR2 are SGHRS and YFSETQ. The CDR3 has 15 residues. CDR3 sequence: CASSLAGFSNQPQHF. DNA of the CDR3: TGCGCCAGCAGCTTGGCAGGGTTTAGCAATCAGCCCCAGCATTTT.

In its sample, this clonotype was seen a few times. The rearrangement joins TRBV30 to TRBJ2-1; TRBD1 matches at 7 bases. Germline values: CDR1 GTSNPN, CDR2 SVGIG (reference sequence). V dropped 5 bases and J dropped 7; count of bases not matched to a gene: 11. The CDR3 has 14 amino acids. CDR3 sequence: CAWVLRGSGNEQFF. CDR3 coding DNA: TGTGCCTGGGTACTCAGGGGGTCGGGTAATGAGCAGTTCTTC.

To note about this clonotype: This clone may be a read error of a much larger clone one base away. The V and J genes are TRBV12-3 or TRBV12-4 and TRBJ2-7, with 7 bases matching TRBD1. This CDR3 region has 13 residues. J gave up 7 bases and V 6 bases, and 9 bases lay outside the gene matches. This CDR3 reads CASSTDRAWEQYF. The DNA for the CDR3 is TGTGCCAGCAGCACCGACAGGGCATGGGAGCAGTACTTC.

Points on this clonotype: A much bigger clone sits one base away, suggesting this may be a read error. The chain uses TRBV28 and TRBJ1-4, with no clear D. V lost 6 bases and J 6 bases, leaving 11 bases between the germline ends. CDR3 length equals 13 residues. The V gene's germline CDR1 is MDHEN and CDR2 SYDVKM. CDR3 residues: CASSASRDEKLFF. CDR3 nucleotides: TGTGCCAGCAGCGCCAGCCGTGATGAAAAACTGTTTTTT.

V is TRBV24-1 and J is TRBJ2-2; D perhaps matches TRBD2 (5 bases). Trimming removed 1 base at V and 5 bases at J, with 7 bases between. Germline-derived CDR1 and CDR2 are KGHDR and SFDVKD. The CDR3 sequence is 14 residues long. Here the CDR3 DNA reads TGTGCCACCAGTGATTTAAGAGGGACCGGGGAGCTGTTTTTT. Translating it yields CATSDLRGTGELFF.

This clonotype was recorded many times. The chain's CDR3 is CSARDRAAWADEQYF. CDR3 sequence (DNA): TGCAGTGCTAGAGATAGGGCGGCCTGGGCCGACGAGCAGTACTTC. The chain uses TRBV20-1 and TRBJ2-7; D is unclear. V was trimmed by 0 bases and J by 5 bases, leaving 17 bases between them. The CDR3 loop spans 15 amino acids. CDR1 and CDR2 from the germline V gene are DFQATT and SNEGSKA (reference sequence).

In its sample, this clonotype was seen many times. This rearrangement joins TRBV2 to TRBJ2-7; D is possibly TRBD1 (6 bases). The CDR3 is 13 residues long. V lost 7 bases and J 3 bases, leaving 13 bases between the germline ends. CDR1 is SNHLY and CDR2 is FYNNEI in the germline V gene. The CDR3, as DNA: TGTGCCAGCATGGGACATGGGGACTACGAGCAGTACTTC. Protein sequence: CASMGHGDYEQYF.

This clonotype was picked up many times. The chain recombines TRBV3-1 with TRBJ2-1; D is perhaps TRBD2 (5 bases). Germline V gene sequence: CDR1 LGHDT, CDR2 YNNKEL (reference sequence). CDR3 length equals 15 residues. Trimming took off 7 bases at V and 7 bases at J, with 20 bases between the two ends. The chain's CDR3 is CASKQWRATINEQFF. The CDR3 DNA is TGTGCCAGCAAACAGTGGCGGGCCACTATAAATGAGCAGTTCTTC.

This clonotype has at least ten counts. The chain has TRBV5-1 and TRBJ1-1, with TRBD1 as a possible D gene (5 bases). The CDR3 spans 18 residues. Trimming stripped 3 bases from V and 2 bases from J, with 23 bases between. CDR1 and CDR2 (germline): SGHRS, YFSETQ. In DNA form, the CDR3 reads TGCGCCAGCAGCTCGCCTCGGGACGAAGGTTTTGGAAACACTGAAGCTTTCTTT. This gives the protein CASSSPRDEGFGNTEAFF. The full variable domain, its missing parts supplied by reference TRBV5-1 and TRBJ1-1, is KAGVTQTPRYLIKTRGQQVTLSCSPISGHRSVSWYQQTPGQGLQFLFEYFSETQRNKGNFPGRFSGRQFSNSRSEMNVSTLELGDSALYLCASSSPRDEGFGNTEAFFGQGTRLTVV.

This clonotype appeared many times. The genes are TRBV2 and TRBJ1-1; a weak D match, TRBD1 (5 bases). The CDR3 extends over 13 amino acids. V gave up 3 bases and J gave up 3 bases, with 8 bases separating them. The germline gives CDR1 SNHLY, CDR2 FYNNEI. The CDR3 loop reads CASSEYRYTEAFF. CDR3 DNA sequence: TGTGCCAGCAGTGAGTACAGGTACACTGAAGCTTTCTTT.

This clonotype occurred many times. The chain joins TRBV14 to TRBJ2-7, with 7 nucleotides matching TRBD2. The V and J ends lost 4 bases and 2 bases, in that order; junction bases with no gene match: 8. The germline V gene encodes CDR1 SGHDN and CDR2 FVKESK. The length of the CDR3 is 15 residues. The CDR3 loop is CASSPTSRPPYEQYF. Written as DNA, the CDR3 is TGTGCCAGCAGCCCGACTAGCAGGCCCCCCTACGAGCAGTACTTC.

The sample holds many counts of this clonotype. The chain links TRBV20-1 to TRBJ1-3; TRBD1 is a possible D gene (6 bases). The V end was cut by 1 base, the J end by 5 bases, with 15 bases between. The CDR3 runs to 15 residues. CDR1 is DFQATT, CDR2 SNEGSKA, per germline (reference sequence). CDR3 DNA: TGCAGTGCTAGAGCGCGGACAGCAGGAAGAAACACCATATATTTT. Translated: CSARARTAGRNTIYF.

This clonotype was counted many times. The rearrangement uses TRBV6-9 and TRBJ2-1, with a weak D call TRBD1 (5 bases). The CDR3 has 16 amino acids. Germline CDR1 is MNHGY and CDR2 is SVAAGI. V lost 0 bases and J 3 bases, leaving 12 bases between the germline ends. The CDR3: CASSYSYRNYYNEQFF. DNA for the CDR3: TGTGCCAGCAGTTATTCGTACAGGAATTACTACAATGAGCAGTTCTTC.

At least ten counts were recorded for this clonotype. The chain carries TRBV12-3 or TRBV12-4 and TRBJ1-1, with D possibly being TRBD1 (5 bases). This CDR3 contains 13 residues. With 4 bases removed from V and 6 bases from J, the gap between germline ends came to 12 bases. The CDR3 spells CASSWDEAAEAFF. CDR3 DNA: TGTGCCAGCAGTTGGGACGAGGCGGCTGAAGCTTTCTTT.

This clonotype was detected a few times. The chain couples TRBV5-4 to TRBJ2-1; D is uncertain. From germline, CDR1 is SGHNT and CDR2 YYREEE (reference sequence). V was trimmed by 3 bases and J by 12 bases, leaving 13 bases between them. This CDR3 comprises 12 residues. The DNA of the CDR3 is TGTGCCAGCAGCTGGGCTGCGAGCTTGCAGTTCTTC. It specifies CASSWAASLQFF.

This clonotype was seen many times. The chain uses TRBV7-7 and TRBJ2-1, with 7 bases that match TRBD2. Germline CDR1 and CDR2: SSHAT and FNYEAQ (reference sequence). The CDR3 is 16 residues long. Unmatched junction bases numbered 11, after V lost 5 bases and J lost 4 bases. CDR3 coding DNA: TGTGCCAGCAGCCGGGAGGTGGCTAGCGCGTACAATGAGCAGTTCTTC. This encodes CASSREVASAYNEQFF.

This clonotype has at least ten counts. The rearrangement uses TRBV29-1 and TRBJ2-2; D remains ambiguous. Trimming pared 4 bases from V and 6 bases from J, leaving 9 bases between. This CDR3 spans 12 amino acids. Germline V gene lookup returns CDR1 SQVTM and CDR2 ANQGSEA. CDR3 residues: CSVGLLPGELFF. The CDR3 DNA sequence: TGCAGCGTTGGGTTACTACCCGGGGAGCTGTTTTTT.

This clonotype has at least ten counts. The J gene is TRBJ2-1, the V gene TRBV27, with a tentative D call TRBD2 (5 bases). V was cut by 3 bases and J by 6 bases, with 9 bases left in between. The CDR3 extends over 13 amino acids. The germline gives CDR1 MNHEY, CDR2 SMNVEV (reference sequence). The CDR3 DNA is TGTGCCAGCAGTTTTGCGGGCCCCAATGAGCAGTTCTTC. This sequence encodes CASSFAGPNEQFF.

This clonotype was counted ten times or more. This chain joins TRBV29-1 and TRBJ1-3, with TRBD1 as a possible D gene (6 bases). V was shortened by 3 bases and J by 3 bases, with 15 bases between the two germline ends. This CDR3 has 15 residues. Germline-derived CDR1 and CDR2 are SQVTM and ANQGSEA. CDR3 loop: CSVDGLGAGGNTIYF. Here the CDR3 DNA reads TGCAGCGTTGATGGGCTGGGGGCTGGTGGAAACACCATATATTTT.

This clonotype turned up a few times. It may be a read error: a sequence one base away is much more abundant. The chain uses TRBV29-1 and TRBJ2-7; 9 positions match TRBD1. CDR3 length: 11 amino acids. V dropped 6 bases and J dropped 6; count of bases not matched to a gene: 3. Germline assignment: CDR1 SQVTM and CDR2 ANQGSEA. CDR3 bases: TGCAGCGTGGGGACAGGGATCGAGCAGTACTTC. The encoded protein is CSVGTGIEQYF.

This clonotype was observed many times. This chain connects TRBV10-3 to TRBJ2-7; 10 nucleotides match TRBD2. V shed 2 bases, J shed 2 bases, and the junction held 15 bases outside the gene matches. The germline V gene has CDR1 ENHRY and CDR2 SYGVKD. The CDR3 is made up of 19 amino acids. The CDR3 region has the DNA TGTGCCATCAGTGAGGACAGGGGCCGAACTAGCGGGGTCGCCTACGAGCAGTACTTC. This codes for CAISEDRGRTSGVAYEQYF.

This clonotype has ten or more counts. This chain joins TRBV19 and TRBJ1-5; 10 bases line up with TRBD1. CDR1 is LNHDA and CDR2 is SQIVND in the germline V gene (reference sequence). There are 17 residues in the CDR3. V lost 5 bases to trimming and J lost 2 bases; unmatched junction nucleotides: 9. CDR3 sequence: CASSSPGQGRGNQPQHF. CDR3 coding DNA: TGTGCCAGTAGTTCTCCGGGACAGGGGCGAGGCAATCAGCCCCAGCATTTT.

This clonotype has a single count. Just one base apart from a much larger clone, this may be a read error. The rearrangement links TRBV6-5 to TRBJ1-2, with D possibly matching TRBD1 (5 bases). In germline, CDR1 is MNHEY, CDR2 SVGAGI. The CDR3 covers 15 residues. The DNA for the CDR3 is TGTGCCAGCAGTTACTCGGACAACCGGCCCTATAGCTACACCTTC. Its protein is CASSYSDNRPYSYTF.

This clonotype was counted ten times or more. For the CDR3, the DNA is TGTGCCAGCAGCCCGACTCCGGGACTAGCGCCCGGGGAGCTGTTTTTT. It codes for CASSPTPGLAPGELFF. The V gene is TRBV9, the J gene TRBJ2-2; 10 positions match TRBD2. The germline V gene has CDR1 SGDLS and CDR2 YYNGEE. The length of the CDR3 is 16 residues. J was trimmed by 6 bases and V by 4 bases; bases with no gene match: 9.

At least ten counts were recorded for this clonotype. The chain carries TRBV20-1 and TRBJ2-2; D possibly corresponds to TRBD1 (6 bases). With 6 bases removed from V and 3 bases from J, the gap between germline ends came to 11 bases. This CDR3 has 13 amino acids. CDR1 and CDR2 from the germline V gene are DFQATT and SNEGSKA (reference sequence). CDR3 coding DNA: TGCAGTGCAAAGGACAGTCACACCGGGGAGCTGTTTTTT. Its protein is CSAKDSHTGELFF.

This clonotype has ten or more counts. The J gene is TRBJ2-2, the V gene TRBV28, with TRBD2 identical over 8 bases. Trimming took 5 bases from V and 5 from J; bases not matched to a gene: 7. This CDR3 region has 15 residues. Germline assignment: CDR1 MDHEN and CDR2 SYDVKM. CDR3 amino acids: CASSPSGGVTGELFF. The CDR3 DNA sequence: TGTGCCAGCAGTCCCTCGGGGGGGGTAACCGGGGAGCTGTTTTTT.

This clonotype has a count of ten or more. The chain joins TRBV23-1 to TRBJ2-1, with 12 positions matching TRBD1. TRBV23-1 is annotated as an ORF whose role is uncertain. Trimming at V came to 0 bases and at J to 2 bases, leaving 17 bases not matched to a gene. The CDR3 length is 22 residues. CDR3 sequence (DNA): TGCGCCAGCAGTCAATCACTCGGGGACAGGGGGCTTTGGTTGATAACCTACAATGAGCAGTTCTTC. Protein product: CASSQSLGDRGLWLITYNEQFF.

This clonotype showed up many times. J is TRBJ2-7 and V is TRBV5-1; 9 nucleotides agree with TRBD1. This CDR3 contains 16 residues. Losses at the gene ends were 0 bases for V and 3 bases for J; bases not matched to a gene: 7. Germline V gene lookup returns CDR1 SGHRS and CDR2 YFSETQ. CDR3 protein: CASSLASGQGVYEQYF. CDR3 coding DNA: TGCGCCAGCAGCTTGGCCTCGGGACAGGGAGTCTACGAGCAGTACTTC.